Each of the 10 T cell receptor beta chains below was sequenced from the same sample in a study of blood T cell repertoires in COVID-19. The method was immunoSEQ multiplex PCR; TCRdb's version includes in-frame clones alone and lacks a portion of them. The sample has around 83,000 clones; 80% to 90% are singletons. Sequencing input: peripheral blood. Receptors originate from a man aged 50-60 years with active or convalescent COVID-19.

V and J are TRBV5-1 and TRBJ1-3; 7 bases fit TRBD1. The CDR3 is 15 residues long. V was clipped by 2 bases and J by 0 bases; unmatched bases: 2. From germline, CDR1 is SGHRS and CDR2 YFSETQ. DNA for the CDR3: TGCGCCAGCAGCTTCACAGGGGACTCTGGAAACACCATATATTTT. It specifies CASSFTGDSGNTIYF.

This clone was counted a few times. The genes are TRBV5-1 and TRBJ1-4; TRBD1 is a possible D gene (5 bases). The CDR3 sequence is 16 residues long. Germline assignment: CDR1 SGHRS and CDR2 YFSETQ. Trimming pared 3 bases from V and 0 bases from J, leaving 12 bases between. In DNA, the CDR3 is TGCGCCAGCAGCTCGCAGGGTAATCCAACTAATGAAAAACTGTTTTTT. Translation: CASSSQGNPTNEKLFF.

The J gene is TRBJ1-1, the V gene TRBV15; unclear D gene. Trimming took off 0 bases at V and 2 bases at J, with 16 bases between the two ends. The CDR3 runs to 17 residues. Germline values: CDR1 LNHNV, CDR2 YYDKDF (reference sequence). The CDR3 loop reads CATSRERVPLPNTEAFF. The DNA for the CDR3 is TGTGCCACCAGCAGAGAACGGGTACCGCTCCCTAACACTGAAGCTTTCTTT.

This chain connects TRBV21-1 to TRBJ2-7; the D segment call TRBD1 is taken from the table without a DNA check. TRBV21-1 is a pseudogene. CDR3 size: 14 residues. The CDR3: CASSQRGQGREQYF. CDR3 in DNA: TGTGCCAGCAGCCAAAGGGGACAGGGGAGAGAGCAGTACTTC.

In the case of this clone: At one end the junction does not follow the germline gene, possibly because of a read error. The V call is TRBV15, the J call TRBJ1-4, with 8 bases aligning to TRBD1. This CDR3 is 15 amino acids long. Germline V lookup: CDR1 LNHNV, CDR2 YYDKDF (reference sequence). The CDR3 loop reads CATRDRAATNGKLFF. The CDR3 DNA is TGTGCCACCAGGGACAGGGCAGCAACTAATGGAAAACTGTTTTTT.

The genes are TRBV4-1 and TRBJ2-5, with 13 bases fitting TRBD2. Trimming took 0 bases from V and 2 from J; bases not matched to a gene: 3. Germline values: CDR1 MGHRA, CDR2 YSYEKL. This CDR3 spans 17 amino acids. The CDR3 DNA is TGCGCCAGCAGCCAAGAGACTAGCGGGGGGACACAAGAGACCCAGTACTTC. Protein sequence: CASSQETSGGTQETQYF.

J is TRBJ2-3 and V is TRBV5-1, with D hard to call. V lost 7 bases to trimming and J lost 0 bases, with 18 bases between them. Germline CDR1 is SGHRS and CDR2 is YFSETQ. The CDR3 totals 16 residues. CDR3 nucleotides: TGCGCCAGCGCACTTGCCAGACAATCTAGCACAGATACGCAGTATTTT. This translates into CASALARQSSTDTQYF.

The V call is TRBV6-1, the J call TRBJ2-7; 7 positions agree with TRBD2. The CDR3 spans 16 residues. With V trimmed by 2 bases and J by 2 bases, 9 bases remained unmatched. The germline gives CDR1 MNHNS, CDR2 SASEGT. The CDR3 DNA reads TGTGCCAGCAGTGAATTTGCCCTAGCGGATGCCTACGAGCAGTACTTC. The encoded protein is CASSEFALADAYEQYF.

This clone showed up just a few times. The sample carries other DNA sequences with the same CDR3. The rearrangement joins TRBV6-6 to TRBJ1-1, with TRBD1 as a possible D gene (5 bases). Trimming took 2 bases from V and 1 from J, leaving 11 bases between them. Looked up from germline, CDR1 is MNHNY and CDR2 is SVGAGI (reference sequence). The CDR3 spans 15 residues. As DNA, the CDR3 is TGTGCCAGCAGTTACCCGAAGACAGAGAACACTGAAGCTTTCTTT. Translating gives CASSYPKTENTEAFF.

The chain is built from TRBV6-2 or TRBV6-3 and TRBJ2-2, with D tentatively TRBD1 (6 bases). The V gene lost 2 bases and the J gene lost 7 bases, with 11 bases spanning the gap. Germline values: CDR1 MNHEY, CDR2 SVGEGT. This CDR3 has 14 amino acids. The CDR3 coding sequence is TGTGCCAGCAGTTACAGCCAGGGGTTCGGGGAGCTGTTTTTT. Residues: CASSYSQGFGELFF.